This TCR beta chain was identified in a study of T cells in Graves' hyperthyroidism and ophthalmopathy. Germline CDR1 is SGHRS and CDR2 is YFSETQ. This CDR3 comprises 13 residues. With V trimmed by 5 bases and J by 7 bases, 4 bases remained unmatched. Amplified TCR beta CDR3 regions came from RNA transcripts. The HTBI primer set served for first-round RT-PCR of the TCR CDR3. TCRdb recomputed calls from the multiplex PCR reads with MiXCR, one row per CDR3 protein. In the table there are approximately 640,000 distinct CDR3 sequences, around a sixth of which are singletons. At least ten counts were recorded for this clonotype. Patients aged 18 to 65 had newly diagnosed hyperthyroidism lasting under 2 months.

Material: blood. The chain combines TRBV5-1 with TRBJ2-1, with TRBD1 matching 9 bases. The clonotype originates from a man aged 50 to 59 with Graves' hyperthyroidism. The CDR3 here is CASSSTGGNEQFF. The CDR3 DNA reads TGCGCCAGCAGTTCGACAGGGGGGAATGAGCAGTTCTTC. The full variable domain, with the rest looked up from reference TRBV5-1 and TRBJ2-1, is KAGVTQTPRYLIKTRGQQVTLSCSPISGHRSVSWYQQTPGQGLQFLFEYFSETQRNKGNFPGRFSGRQFSNSRSEMNVSTLELGDSALYLCASSSTGGNEQFFGPGTRLTVL.